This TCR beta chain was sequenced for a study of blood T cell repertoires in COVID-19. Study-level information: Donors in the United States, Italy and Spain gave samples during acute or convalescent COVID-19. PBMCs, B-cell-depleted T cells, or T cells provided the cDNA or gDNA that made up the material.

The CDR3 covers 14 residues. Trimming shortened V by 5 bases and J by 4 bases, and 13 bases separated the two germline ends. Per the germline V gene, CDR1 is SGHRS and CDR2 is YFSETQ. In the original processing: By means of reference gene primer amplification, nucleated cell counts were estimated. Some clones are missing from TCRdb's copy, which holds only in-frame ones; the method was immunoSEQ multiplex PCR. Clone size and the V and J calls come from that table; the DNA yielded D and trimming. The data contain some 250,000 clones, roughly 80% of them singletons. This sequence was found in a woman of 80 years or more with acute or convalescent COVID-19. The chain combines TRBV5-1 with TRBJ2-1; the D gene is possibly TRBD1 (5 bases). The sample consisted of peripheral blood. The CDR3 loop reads CASRTVPGYNEQFF. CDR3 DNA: TGCGCCAGCAGGACAGTCCCCGGATACAATGAGCAGTTCTTC.